Described below is a single T cell receptor (beta chain) sequence and its context. Its antigen is not identified. The sample originates from a study of high-grade serous ovarian cancer treatment subgroups. As for the study in general: On average, 14,192 reads and about 8,100 unique TCR beta rearrangements were obtained per sample. General study findings and limits: Tumors within one patient showed repertoire similarity of roughly 0.1 to 0.85.

The ends lost 1 base at V and 3 bases at J; junction bases unmatched: 3. CDR3 length: 15 residues. Germline-derived CDR1 and CDR2 are MNHEY and SMNVEV (reference sequence). This table comes from immunoSEQ multiplex PCR, and its TCRdb copy is limited to in-frame clones, with some not included. The sample shows about 360 clones, around four fifths of them seen only once. Tumor samples were taken before definitive surgery or chemotherapy. The source material was tumor tissue. The origin of this receptor is a human donor with high-grade serous ovarian cancer. V usage is TRBV27 and J usage is TRBJ1-1, with 9 bases matching TRBD1. CDR3 nucleotides: TGTGCCAGCAGTTTATACGGACAGGGGTACACTGAAGCTTTCTTT. Its translation: CASSLYGQGYTEAFF.